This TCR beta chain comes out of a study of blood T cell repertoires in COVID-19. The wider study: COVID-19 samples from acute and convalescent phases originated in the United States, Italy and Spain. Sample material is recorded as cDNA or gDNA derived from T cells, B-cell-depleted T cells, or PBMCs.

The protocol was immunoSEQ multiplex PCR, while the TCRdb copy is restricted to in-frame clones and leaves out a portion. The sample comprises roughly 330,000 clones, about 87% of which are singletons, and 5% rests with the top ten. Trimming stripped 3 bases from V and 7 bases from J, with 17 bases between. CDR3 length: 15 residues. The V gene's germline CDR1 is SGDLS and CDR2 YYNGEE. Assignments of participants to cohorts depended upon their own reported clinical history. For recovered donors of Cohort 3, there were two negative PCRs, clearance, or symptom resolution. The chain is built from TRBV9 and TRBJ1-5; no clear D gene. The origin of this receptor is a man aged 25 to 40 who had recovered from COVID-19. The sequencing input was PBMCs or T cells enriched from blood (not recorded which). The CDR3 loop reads CASSGEDLVDQPQHF. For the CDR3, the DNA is TGTGCCAGCAGCGGGGAGGACCTTGTGGACCAGCCCCAGCATTTT.